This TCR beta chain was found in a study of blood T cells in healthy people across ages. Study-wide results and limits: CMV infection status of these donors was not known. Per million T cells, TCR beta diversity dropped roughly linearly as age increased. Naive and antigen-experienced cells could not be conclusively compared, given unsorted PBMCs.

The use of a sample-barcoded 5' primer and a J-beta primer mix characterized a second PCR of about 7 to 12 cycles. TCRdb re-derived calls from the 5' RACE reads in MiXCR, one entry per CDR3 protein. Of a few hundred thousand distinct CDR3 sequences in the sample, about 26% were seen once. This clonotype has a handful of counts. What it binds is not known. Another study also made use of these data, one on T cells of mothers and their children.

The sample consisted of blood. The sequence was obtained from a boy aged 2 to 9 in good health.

The CDR3 spells CASSQTSGIQNIQYF. The CDR3 bases are TGCGCCAGCAGTCAGACGAGCGGGATTCAAAACATTCAGTACTTC. The chain is built from TRBV23-1 and TRBJ2-4; 7 nucleotides align to TRBD2. TRBV23-1 is sorted into the ORF group, with uncertain function. The V and J ends lost 3 bases and 5 bases, in that order; junction bases with no gene match: 7. The CDR3 has 15 amino acids.